The clone carrying this TCR beta chain appeared once. Its antigen is not identified. Clones were read by immunoSEQ multiplex PCR, and TCRdb kept only the in-frame ones, dropping some. This sample has roughly 20,000 clones, with approximately 84% found just once. This sample is drawn from a study of T cell responses to AZD1222 COVID-19 vaccine. Study conclusions and caveats: Of the AZD1222 recipients, only five to seven were seropositive at baseline. Spike-spanning, vaccine-associated CD4 TCRs were dominant at 160-218 and 743-854. Clonal diversity was possibly underestimated, and the donors were mostly white British, with more females.

It was second doses at about 4 or about 12 weeks that were pooled. The trim removed 4 bases at V and 7 bases at J, leaving 13 bases unmatched. Looked up from germline, CDR1 is SGHDN and CDR2 is FVKESK. This CDR3 region has 16 residues. The chain recombines TRBV14 with TRBJ2-3; 8 bases match TRBD2. This sequence originates from an adult who received the AZD1222 COVID-19 vaccine. Sequences were derived from peripheral blood, sampled 28 days after the second AZD1222 dose. The chain's CDR3 is CASSRSAAGGQNTQYF. CDR3 DNA: TGTGCCAGCAGCCGCTCGGCCGCGGGGGGACAAAATACGCAGTATTTT. Drawing the rest from reference TRBV14 and TRBJ2-3, the complete variable domain is EAGVTQFPSHSVIEKGQTVTLRCDPISGHDNLYWYRRVMGKEIKFLLHFVKESKQDESGMPNNRFLAERTGGTYSTLKVQPAELEDSGVYFCASSRSAAGGQNTQYFGPGTRLTVL.